This T cell receptor (beta chain) was documented in a study of cytomegalovirus exposure and HLA in healthy donors. Study-wide results and limits: According to a subsequent analysis, TCR clusters identified in the first cohort showed a tendency to co-occur across the 120 or so validation repertoires. High specificity and sensitivity for cytomegalovirus status were reported for the classifier. A few of the chains that were CMV-associated were confirmed in vitro to be specific for CMV antigens.

This table comes from immunoSEQ multiplex PCR, and its TCRdb copy is limited to in-frame clones, with some not included. The sample lists about 200,000 clones, 86% occurring once. In regard to this clone: Its antigen is undetermined.

V was pared by 3 bases and J by 10 bases, with 16 bases between. The CDR3 has 13 amino acids. Germline-derived CDR1 and CDR2 are SGHVS and FNYEAQ. The origin of this receptor is a woman aged 18 to 35 in good health and CMV-seronegative. The sample was PBMCs. The chain combines TRBV7-6 with TRBJ2-7; no firm D call. CDR3 residues: CASSFSREQAQYF. The DNA for the CDR3 is TGTGCCAGCAGCTTCTCCCGTGAGCAGGCCCAGTACTTC.